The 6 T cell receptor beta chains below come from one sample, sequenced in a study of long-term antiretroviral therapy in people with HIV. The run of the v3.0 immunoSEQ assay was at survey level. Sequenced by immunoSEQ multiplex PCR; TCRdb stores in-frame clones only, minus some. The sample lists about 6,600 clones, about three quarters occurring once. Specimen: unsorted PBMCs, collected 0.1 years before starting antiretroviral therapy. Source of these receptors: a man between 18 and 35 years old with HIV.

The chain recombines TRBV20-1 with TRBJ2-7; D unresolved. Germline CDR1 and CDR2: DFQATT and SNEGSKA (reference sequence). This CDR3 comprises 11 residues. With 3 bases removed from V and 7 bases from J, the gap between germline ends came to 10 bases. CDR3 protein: CSASPTWEQYF. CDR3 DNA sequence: TGCAGTGCTAGTCCTACATGGGAGCAGTACTTC.

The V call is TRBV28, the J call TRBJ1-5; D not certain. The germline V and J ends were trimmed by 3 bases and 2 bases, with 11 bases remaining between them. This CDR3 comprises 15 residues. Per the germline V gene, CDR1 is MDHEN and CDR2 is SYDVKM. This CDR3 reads CASSFGVRGNQPQHF. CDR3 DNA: TGTGCCAGCAGTTTTGGGGTACGGGGCAATCAGCCCCAGCATTTT.

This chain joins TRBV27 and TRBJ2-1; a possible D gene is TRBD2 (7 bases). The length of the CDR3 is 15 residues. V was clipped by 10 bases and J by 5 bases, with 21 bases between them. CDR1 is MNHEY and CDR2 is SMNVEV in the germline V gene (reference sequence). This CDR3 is CATKGGALVNNEQFF. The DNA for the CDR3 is TGTGCCACCAAAGGGGGGGCCTTAGTTAACAATGAGCAGTTCTTC.

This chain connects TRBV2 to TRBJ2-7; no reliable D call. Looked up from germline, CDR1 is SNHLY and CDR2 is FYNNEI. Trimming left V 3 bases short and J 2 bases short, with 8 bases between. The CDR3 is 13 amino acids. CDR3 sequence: CASSEGRAYEQYV. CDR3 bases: TGTGCCAGCAGTGAGGGCCGTGCCTACGAGCAGTACGTC.

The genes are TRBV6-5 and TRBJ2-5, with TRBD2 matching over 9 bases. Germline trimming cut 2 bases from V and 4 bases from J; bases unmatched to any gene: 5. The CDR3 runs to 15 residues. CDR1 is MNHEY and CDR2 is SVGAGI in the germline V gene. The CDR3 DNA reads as TGTGCCAGCAGTTACCAGGCGGGGGGGCCAGAGACCCAGTACTTC. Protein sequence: CASSYQAGGPETQYF.

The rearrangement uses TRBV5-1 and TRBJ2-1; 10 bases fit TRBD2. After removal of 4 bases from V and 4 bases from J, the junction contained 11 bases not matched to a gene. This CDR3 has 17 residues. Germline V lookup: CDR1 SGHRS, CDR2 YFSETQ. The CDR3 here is CASSLNPRLAGYNEQFF. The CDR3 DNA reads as TGCGCCAGCAGCCTCAACCCCCGACTAGCGGGTTACAATGAGCAGTTCTTC.